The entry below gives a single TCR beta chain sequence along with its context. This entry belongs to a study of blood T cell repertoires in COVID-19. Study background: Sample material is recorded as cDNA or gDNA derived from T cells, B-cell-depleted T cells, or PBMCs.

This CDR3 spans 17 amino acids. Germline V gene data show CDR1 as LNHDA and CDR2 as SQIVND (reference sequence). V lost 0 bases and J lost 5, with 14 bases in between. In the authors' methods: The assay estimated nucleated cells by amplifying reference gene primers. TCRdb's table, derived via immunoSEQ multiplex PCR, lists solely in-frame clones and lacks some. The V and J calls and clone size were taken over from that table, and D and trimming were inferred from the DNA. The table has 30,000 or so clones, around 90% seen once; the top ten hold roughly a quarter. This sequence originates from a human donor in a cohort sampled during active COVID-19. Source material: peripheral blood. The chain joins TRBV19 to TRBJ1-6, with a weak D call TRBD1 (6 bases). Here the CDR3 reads CASSIDHWTADNSPLHF. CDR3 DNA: TGTGCCAGTAGTATAGATCACTGGACAGCCGATAATTCACCCCTCCACTTT.